This T cell receptor beta chain stems from a study of neoadjuvant nivolumab and ipilimumab in lung cancer. This CDR3 spans 14 amino acids. Germline CDR1 reads SGDLS; CDR2 reads YYNGEE. With 0 bases removed from V and 6 bases from J, the gap between germline ends came to 12 bases. Only in-frame clones appear in the TCRdb table, and some are missing; sequencing was by immunoSEQ multiplex PCR. The sample holds 30,000 or so clones, 90% seen once. Sequenced material: peripheral blood, taken after neoadjuvant nivolumab, alone or with ipilimumab, at or shortly before surgery. The TCR comes from an adult with non-small cell lung cancer. The V call is TRBV9, the J call TRBJ1-2, with D hard to call. CDR3 coding DNA: TGTGCCAGCAGCGTAGGTGCAGACGGCCATGGCTACACCTTC. Amino acid sequence: CASSVGADGHGYTF.